Shown below are 13 T cell receptor beta chains from a single sample sequenced in a study of T cell repertoires in ileal Crohn's disease. Documented time point: neoterminal ileum biopsy at postoperative endoscopy, about 6 months after surgery. The data were produced by immunoSEQ multiplex PCR, yet TCRdb's version contains in-frame clones alone and is incomplete. The sample has 13,000 to 15,000 clones, 65% to 80% seen once. The sample taken for sequencing was ileal tissue. The source is an adult with Crohn's disease.

This sequence joins TRBV19 and TRBJ1-2; D ambiguous. Per the germline V gene, CDR1 is LNHDA and CDR2 is SQIVND (reference sequence). CDR3 length equals 12 residues. V shed 3 bases and J shed 3 bases, with 5 bases lying between them. The CDR3, as DNA: TGTGCCAGTAGTATTGGAGACTATGGCTACACCTTC. The encoded protein is CASSIGDYGYTF. Variable domain in full (rest from reference TRBV19 and TRBJ1-2): DGGITQSPKYLFRKEGQNVTLSCEQNLNHDAMYWYRQDPGQGLRLIYYSQIVNDFQKGDIAEGYSVSREKKESFPLTVTSAQKNPTAFYLCASSIGDYGYTFGSGTRLTVV.

The rearrangement uses TRBV29-1 and TRBJ2-2; D possibly corresponds to TRBD1 (6 bases). Germline CDR1 is SQVTM and CDR2 is ANQGSEA. Deletions cut 5 bases from V and 7 bases from J, with 11 bases between. This CDR3 spans 12 amino acids. The DNA for the CDR3 is TGCAGCGTTAAAAACAGGGTCGGGGAGCTGTTTTTT. It yields the protein CSVKNRVGELFF.

The J gene is TRBJ1-2, the V gene TRBV15; tentative D call: TRBD1 (5 bases). CDR1 is LNHNV, CDR2 YYDKDF, per germline (reference sequence). V was pared by 3 bases and J by 8 bases, with 10 bases between. CDR3 length: 12 amino acids. In DNA, the CDR3 is TGTGCCACCAGCAGTTGGGGGAGCGGCTACACCTTC. It specifies CATSSWGSGYTF.

The chain uses TRBV14 and TRBJ2-2; no definite D call. The CDR3 covers 14 residues. V lost 4 bases and J 7 bases, leaving 13 bases between the germline ends. Germline CDR1 reads SGHDN; CDR2 reads FVKESK. CDR3 in amino acids: CASSPLASIGELFF. The CDR3 DNA is TGTGCCAGCAGCCCCCTCGCGAGTATCGGGGAGCTGTTTTTT.

The chain combines TRBV7-2 with TRBJ1-2; D is possibly TRBD1 (5 bases). Germline loops: CDR1 SGHTA, CDR2 FQGNSA. The CDR3 extends over 15 amino acids. The ends were cut back, 1 base at V and 4 bases at J, with 13 bases in the middle. CDR3 nucleotides: TGTGCCAGCAGCTTAGATGTGGGGCAGAGCTATGGCTACACCTTC. The encoded protein is CASSLDVGQSYGYTF.

V and J are TRBV11-2 and TRBJ1-1; 8 nucleotides match TRBD1. CDR1 is SGHAT and CDR2 is FQNNGV in the germline V gene. The CDR3 totals 13 residues. V shed 5 bases and J 6 bases; nucleotides not matched to a gene: 5. DNA for the CDR3: TGTGCCAGCAGCGTCTTACAGGGGGCTGAAGCTTTCTTT. Its translation: CASSVLQGAEAFF.

V usage is TRBV6-5 and J usage is TRBJ1-4; D may be TRBD1 (6 bases). V lost 5 bases and J 8 bases, leaving 15 bases between the germline ends. Germline CDR1 MNHEY, CDR2 SVGAGI. The CDR3 runs 14 residues. The CDR3 nucleotides are TGTGCCAGCAGTCGATCCGGGACACACGAAAAACTGTTTTTT. This encodes CASSRSGTHEKLFF.

This clone is a singleton in its sample. This chain links TRBV27 with TRBJ2-7, with a weak D call TRBD2 (6 bases). This CDR3 contains 15 residues. Germline V CDR1 and CDR2: MNHEY, SMNVEV (reference sequence). V lost 2 bases and J 4 bases, leaving 15 bases between the germline ends. Written as DNA, the CDR3 is TGTGCCAGCAGTTTAGGGGAGCCCGGGAGATACGAGCAGTACTTC. Amino acids: CASSLGEPGRYEQYF.

As DNA, the CDR3 is TGTGCCAGCAGTGAACAACAGGGGTCCTACAATGAGCAGTTCTTC. This codes for CASSEQQGSYNEQFF. The rearrangement links TRBV6-1 to TRBJ2-1, with 7 bases matching TRBD1. This CDR3 has 15 amino acids. Per germline, CDR1 MNHNS and CDR2 SASEGT. The V segment lost 2 bases and the J segment 1 base; nucleotides outside the gene matches: 2.

The genes are TRBV4-3 and TRBJ1-2; TRBD1 might be the D (5 bases). The CDR3 runs to 15 residues. V shed 4 bases and J shed 3 bases, with 15 bases lying between them. CDR1 and CDR2 from the germline V gene are LGHNA and YSLEER. The CDR3 DNA is TGCGCCAGCAGCCGAACCACGTCGGGGGACTATGGCTACACCTTC. It codes for CASSRTTSGDYGYTF.

The chain carries TRBV5-6 and TRBJ1-2; 7 bases line up with TRBD1. Germline V gene lookup returns CDR1 SGHDT and CDR2 YYEEEE. This CDR3 contains 14 residues. V lost 4 bases, J lost 6 bases, and 9 bases stayed unmatched. DNA of the CDR3: TGTGCCAGCAGCCTGGGTACTGGGACAGATGGCTACACCTTC. Translating it yields CASSLGTGTDGYTF.

The chain joins TRBV7-6 to TRBJ2-4; 7 positions agree with TRBD2. Germline loops: CDR1 SGHVS, CDR2 FNYEAQ. V shed 1 base, J shed 3 bases, and the junction held 9 bases outside the gene matches. The CDR3 is 17 residues long. For the CDR3, the DNA is TGTGCCAGCAGCTTAGAGTCGGGGGGATTCGGCAAAAACATTCAGTACTTC. This encodes CASSLESGGFGKNIQYF.

The chain uses TRBV7-8 and TRBJ1-2; 8 bases match TRBD1. V was pared by 5 bases and J by 4 bases, with 9 bases of the junction left unmatched. The CDR3 consists of 15 residues. Germline CDR1 and CDR2: SGHVS and FQNEAQ. As DNA, the CDR3 is TGTGCCAGCAGCGCGCGCGGACAGGGCCTCTATGGCTACACCTTC. Translated: CASSARGQGLYGYTF.